This T cell receptor beta chain was observed in a study of blood T cell repertoires in COVID-19. Looking at the study overall: The study drew acute and convalescent COVID-19 samples from the United States, Italy and Spain.

Sequencing used immunoSEQ multiplex PCR; TCRdb keeps in-frame clones, though not all of them. Of 100,000 to 150,000 clones listed, 85% to 90% are singletons. V lost 0 bases to trimming and J lost 7 bases, with 19 bases between them. This CDR3 has 18 residues. From germline, CDR1 is MNHEY and CDR2 SMNVEV (reference sequence). This sequence joins TRBV27 and TRBJ1-6, with D uncertain. The sequencing input was peripheral blood. This sequence was found in a human donor in a cohort sampled during active COVID-19. CDR3 sequence (DNA): TGTGCCAGCAGTTTATCCCCCAGCCAATCCTCCAGGAATTCACCCCTCCACTTT. This encodes CASSLSPSQSSRNSPLHF.